This T cell receptor (beta chain) is drawn from a study of blood T cell repertoires in COVID-19. To note about this clone: Its ends do not fully match the called genes, so a read error is possible.

Authors' methods: Amplification of reference gene primers was used by the study to estimate nucleated cell counts. The protocol was immunoSEQ multiplex PCR, while the TCRdb copy is restricted to in-frame clones and leaves out a portion. The V and J calls and clone size are taken from that table; D and trimming were inferred from the DNA. The sample has tens of thousands of clones; roughly 87% are singletons. The CDR3 is made up of 13 amino acids. Germline V gene data show CDR1 as MNHEY and CDR2 as SVGAGI. The rearrangement joins TRBV6-5 to TRBJ1-6; D is ambiguous. The sequence was obtained from a man aged 55 to 70 with active COVID-19. Sequenced sample: peripheral blood. DNA of the CDR3: TGTGCCAGCACCGCCCCGTCGGAGCGGATTAGGCGCTTT. This gives the protein CASTAPSERIRRF.